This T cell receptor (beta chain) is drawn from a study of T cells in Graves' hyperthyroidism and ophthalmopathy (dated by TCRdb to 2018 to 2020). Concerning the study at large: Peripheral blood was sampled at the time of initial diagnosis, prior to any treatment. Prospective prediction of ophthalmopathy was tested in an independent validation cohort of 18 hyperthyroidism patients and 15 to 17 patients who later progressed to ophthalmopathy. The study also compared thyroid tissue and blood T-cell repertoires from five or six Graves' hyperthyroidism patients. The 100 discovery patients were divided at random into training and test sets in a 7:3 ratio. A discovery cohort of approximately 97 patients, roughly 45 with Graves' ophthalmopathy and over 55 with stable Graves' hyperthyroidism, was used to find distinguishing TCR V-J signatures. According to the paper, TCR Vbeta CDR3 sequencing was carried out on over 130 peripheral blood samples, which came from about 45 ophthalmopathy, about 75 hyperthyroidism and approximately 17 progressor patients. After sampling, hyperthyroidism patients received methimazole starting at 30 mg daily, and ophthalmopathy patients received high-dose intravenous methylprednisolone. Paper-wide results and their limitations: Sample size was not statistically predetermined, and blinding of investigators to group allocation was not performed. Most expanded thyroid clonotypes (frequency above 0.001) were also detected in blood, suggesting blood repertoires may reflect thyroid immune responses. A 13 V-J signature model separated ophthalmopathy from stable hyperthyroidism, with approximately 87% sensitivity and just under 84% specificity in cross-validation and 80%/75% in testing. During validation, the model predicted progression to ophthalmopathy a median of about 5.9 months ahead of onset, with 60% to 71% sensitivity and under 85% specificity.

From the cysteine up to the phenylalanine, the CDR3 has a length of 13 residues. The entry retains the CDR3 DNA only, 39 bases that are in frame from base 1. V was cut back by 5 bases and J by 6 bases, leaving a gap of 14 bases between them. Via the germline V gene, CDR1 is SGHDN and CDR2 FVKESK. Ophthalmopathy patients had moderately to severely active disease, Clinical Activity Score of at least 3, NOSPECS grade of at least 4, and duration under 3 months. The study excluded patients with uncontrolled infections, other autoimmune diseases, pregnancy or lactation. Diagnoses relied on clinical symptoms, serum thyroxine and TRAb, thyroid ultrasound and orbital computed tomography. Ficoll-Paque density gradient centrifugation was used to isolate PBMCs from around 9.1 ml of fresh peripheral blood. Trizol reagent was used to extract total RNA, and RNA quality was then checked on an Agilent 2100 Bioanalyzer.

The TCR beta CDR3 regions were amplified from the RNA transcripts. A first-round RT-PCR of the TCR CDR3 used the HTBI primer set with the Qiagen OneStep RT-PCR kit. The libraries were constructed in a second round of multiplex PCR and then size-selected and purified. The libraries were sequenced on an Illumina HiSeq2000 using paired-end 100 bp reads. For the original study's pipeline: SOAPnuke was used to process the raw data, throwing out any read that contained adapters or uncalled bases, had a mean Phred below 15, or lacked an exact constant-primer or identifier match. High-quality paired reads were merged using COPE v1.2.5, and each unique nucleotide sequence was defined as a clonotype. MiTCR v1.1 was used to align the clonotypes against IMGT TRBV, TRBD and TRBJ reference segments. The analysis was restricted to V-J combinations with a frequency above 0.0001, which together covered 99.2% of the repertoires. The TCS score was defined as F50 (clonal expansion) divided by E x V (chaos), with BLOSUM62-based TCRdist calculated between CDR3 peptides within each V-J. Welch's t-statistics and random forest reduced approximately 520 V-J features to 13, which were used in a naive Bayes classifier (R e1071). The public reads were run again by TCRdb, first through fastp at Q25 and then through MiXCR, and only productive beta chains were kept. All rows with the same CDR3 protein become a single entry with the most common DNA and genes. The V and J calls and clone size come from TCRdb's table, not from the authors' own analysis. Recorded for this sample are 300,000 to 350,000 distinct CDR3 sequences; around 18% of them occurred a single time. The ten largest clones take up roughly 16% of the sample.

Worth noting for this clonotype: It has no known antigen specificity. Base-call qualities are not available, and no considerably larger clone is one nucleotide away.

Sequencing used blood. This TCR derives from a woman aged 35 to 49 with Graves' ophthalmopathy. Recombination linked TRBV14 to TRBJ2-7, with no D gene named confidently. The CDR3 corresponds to CASSAGSHFEQYF. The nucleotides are TGTGCCAGCAGCGCCGGGTCTCATTTCGAGCAGTACTTC.